One T cell receptor beta chain is described in this entry. Its antigen is not identified. V was clipped by 5 bases and J by 7 bases, with 14 bases between them. The CDR3 covers 13 residues. Germline CDR1 and CDR2: MGHRA and YSYEKL. This sample was included in a study of T-cell memory formation after mild COVID-19. The overall study: Each donor largely had its own TCR clusters.

Each CDR3 protein is one row after TCRdb ran MiXCR on the 5' RACE reads. The data show 220,000 or so distinct CDR3 sequences, with around 8.8% seen just once and approximately 3.3% held by the top ten. Whole-study results and caveats: CD4+ contracting clones were mainly CM and EM; CD8+ ones, EMRA.

The V call is TRBV4-1, the J call TRBJ1-2, with D possibly matching TRBD1 (5 bases). Sample: PBMCs or a T cell subset sorted from them (not recorded which). The TCR comes from a man between 18 and 35 years old who had mild COVID-19 (a few samples of this study predate the infection). Cell type and time point are not known. The CDR3 nucleotides read TGCGCCAGCAGCTCTACCGGGGGTTTTGGCTACACCTTC. As protein: CASSSTGGFGYTF.